This T cell receptor beta chain was obtained from a study of CD8 T cells in ankylosing spondylitis. Findings and limits, study-wide: Significantly higher representation of disease-linked clones was reported for matched ankylosing spondylitis synovial fluid. Made up of 7 to 9 highly homologous variants, a TCR beta motif appeared characteristic of ankylosing spondylitis blood.

Using quantitative 5'-RACE with molecular barcodes, the authors made TCR beta libraries. TCRdb itself ran the 5' RACE reads through MiXCR, one entry per CDR3 protein. The data contain roughly 150,000 distinct CDR3 sequences, roughly 34% of them singletons. Concerning this clonotype itself: The antigen is not known.

The trim removed 5 bases at V and 2 bases at J, leaving 8 bases unmatched. The CDR3 runs to 15 residues. CDR1 and CDR2 (germline): SEHNR, FQNEAQ (reference sequence). The sequencing input was synovial fluid, either unsorted or a sorted T cell fraction (not recorded which). This TCR came from a male donor with ankylosing spondylitis. V usage is TRBV7-9 and J usage is TRBJ1-2; 7 positions match TRBD1. The CDR3: CASSRGQEINYGYTF. CDR3 DNA: TGTGCCAGCAGCCGCGGACAGGAGATAAACTATGGCTACACCTTC.